This TCR beta chain was obtained from a study of T cell responses to AZD1222 COVID-19 vaccine. Study-wide points: Researchers took repertoire samples only after the peak T cell response had come. Regions 160-218 and 743-854 dominated among vaccine-associated CD4 TCRs spanning spike. Reports indicate that nearly half of spike-specific TCRs are directed at unmutated variant regions.

Clones were sequenced by immunoSEQ multiplex PCR, and TCRdb holds only the in-frame ones, with some missing. The sample carries some 92,000 clones, about 90% recorded once. Notes on this clone: What it recognizes is unknown.

This TCR was recovered from an adult in good health. The source material was peripheral blood, sampled on day 0 of AZD1222 vaccination.

The DNA for the CDR3 is TGTGCCAGCAGCGTAGAACAGGGGGATGAAAAACTGTTTTTT. As protein: CASSVEQGDEKLFF. The chain uses TRBV9 and TRBJ1-4, with 8 bases fitting TRBD1. Germline loops: CDR1 SGDLS, CDR2 YYNGEE. After removal of 0 bases from V and 6 bases from J, the junction contained 1 base not matched to a gene. The CDR3 is made up of 14 amino acids. The full variable domain, its missing parts supplied by reference TRBV9 and TRBJ1-4, is DSGVTQTPKHLITATGQRVTLRCSPRSGDLSVYWYQQSLDQGLQFLIQYYNGEERAKGNILERFSAQQFPDLHSELNLSSLELGDSALYFCASSVEQGDEKLFFGSGTQLSVL.